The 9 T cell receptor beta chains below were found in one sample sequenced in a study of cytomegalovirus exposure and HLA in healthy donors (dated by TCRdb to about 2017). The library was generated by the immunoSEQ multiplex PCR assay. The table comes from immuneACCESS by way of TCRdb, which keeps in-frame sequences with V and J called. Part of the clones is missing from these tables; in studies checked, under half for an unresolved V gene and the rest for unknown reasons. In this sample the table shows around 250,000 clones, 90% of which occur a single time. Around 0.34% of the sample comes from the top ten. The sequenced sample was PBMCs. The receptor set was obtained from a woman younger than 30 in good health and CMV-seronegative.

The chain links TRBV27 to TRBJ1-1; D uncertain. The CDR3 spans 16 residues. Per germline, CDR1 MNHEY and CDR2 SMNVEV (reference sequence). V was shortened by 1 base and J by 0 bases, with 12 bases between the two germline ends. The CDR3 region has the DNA TGTGCCAGCAGTTTATTCTCAGTACCGCTGAACACTGAAGCTTTCTTT. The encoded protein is CASSLFSVPLNTEAFF.

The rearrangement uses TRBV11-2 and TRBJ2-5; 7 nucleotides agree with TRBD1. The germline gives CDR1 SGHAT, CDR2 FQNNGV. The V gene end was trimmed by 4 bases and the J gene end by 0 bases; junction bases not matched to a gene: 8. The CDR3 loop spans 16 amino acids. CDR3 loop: CASSSTTGKDQETQYF. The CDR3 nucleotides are TGTGCCAGCAGCTCCACGACAGGGAAGGACCAAGAGACCCAGTACTTC.

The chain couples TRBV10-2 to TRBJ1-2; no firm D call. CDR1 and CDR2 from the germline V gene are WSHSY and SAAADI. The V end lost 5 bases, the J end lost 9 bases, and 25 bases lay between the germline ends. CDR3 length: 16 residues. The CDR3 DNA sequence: TGCGCCAGCAGTATAACTACCCTTAACTATGGCCCGCGCTACACCTTC. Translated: CASSITTLNYGPRYTF.

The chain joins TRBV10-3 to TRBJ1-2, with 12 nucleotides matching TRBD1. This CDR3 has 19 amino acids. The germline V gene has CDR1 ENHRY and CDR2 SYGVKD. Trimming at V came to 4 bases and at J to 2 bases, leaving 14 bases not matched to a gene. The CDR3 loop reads CAISAGAGQGAGGNYGYTF. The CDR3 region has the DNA TGTGCCATCAGTGCAGGAGCGGGACAGGGGGCTGGGGGAAACTATGGCTACACCTTC.

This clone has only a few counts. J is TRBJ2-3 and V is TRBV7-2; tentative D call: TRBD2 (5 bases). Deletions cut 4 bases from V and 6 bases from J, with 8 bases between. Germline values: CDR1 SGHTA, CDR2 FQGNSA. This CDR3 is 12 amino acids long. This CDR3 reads CASSYSVDTQYF. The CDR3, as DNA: TGTGCCAGCAGCTATAGCGTGGATACGCAGTATTTT.

The CDR3 DNA is TGCGCCAGCAGCCAAGAGGAGGGACCGTTACAAGAGACCCAGTACTTC. It encodes CASSQEEGPLQETQYF. V gene TRBV4-1 combines with J gene TRBJ2-5, with a tentative D call TRBD2 (6 bases). Germline values: CDR1 MGHRA, CDR2 YSYEKL. The ends were cut back, 0 bases at V and 2 bases at J, with 13 bases in the middle. This CDR3 spans 16 amino acids.

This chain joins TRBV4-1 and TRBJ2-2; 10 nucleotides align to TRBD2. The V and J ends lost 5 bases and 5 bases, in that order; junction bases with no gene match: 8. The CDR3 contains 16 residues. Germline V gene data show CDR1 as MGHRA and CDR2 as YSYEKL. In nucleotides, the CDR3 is TGCGCCAGCAGCAAGAGGACTAGCGGACAAACCGGGGAGCTGTTTTTT. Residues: CASSKRTSGQTGELFF.

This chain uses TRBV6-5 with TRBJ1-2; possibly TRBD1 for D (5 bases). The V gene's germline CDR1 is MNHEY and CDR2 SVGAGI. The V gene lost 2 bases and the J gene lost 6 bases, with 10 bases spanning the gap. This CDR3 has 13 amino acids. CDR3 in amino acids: CASSYGGKDGYTF. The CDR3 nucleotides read TGTGCCAGCAGTTACGGGGGGAAGGATGGCTACACCTTC.

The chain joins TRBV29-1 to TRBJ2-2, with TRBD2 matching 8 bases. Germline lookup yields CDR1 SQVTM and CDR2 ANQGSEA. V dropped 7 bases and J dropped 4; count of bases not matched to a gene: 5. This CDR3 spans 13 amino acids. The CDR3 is CSGGGLGTGELFF. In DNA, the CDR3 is TGCAGCGGCGGGGGGTTGGGCACCGGGGAGCTGTTTTTT.